One sample yielded the 6 T cell receptor beta chains listed below, sequenced in a study of T cell repertoires in cytomegalovirus infection (dated by TCRdb to 2018 to 2020). Data came from an Illumina HiSeq 1500. In-frame beta chains were kept once TCRdb had trimmed the public reads at Q25 with fastp and called clones with MiXCR. Each entry is one CDR3 protein sequence, shown with its most common DNA and genes. The sample table shows 40,000 to 60,000 distinct CDR3 sequences, and roughly 22% are seen once. The ten largest clones add up to around 90% of the sample. The sample's treatment or condition label, in plain terms: in vitro stimulation with specific CMV peptide epitopes to enrich CMV-specific T cells. Antigen specificity for these receptors is unknown. The specimen comprised CD8+ T cells from cultured PBMCs, sampled from culture after CMV antigen stimulation. The receptors were gathered from a human donor in good health (CMV status not recorded). Some clones in this sample may be carry-over from other donors' samples.

This sequence joins TRBV7-6 and TRBJ2-2; 7 bases are a match to TRBD2. From germline, CDR1 is SGHVS and CDR2 FNYEAQ. Unmatched junction bases numbered 3, after V lost 6 bases and J lost 2 bases. This CDR3 region has 14 residues. The CDR3 region is CASSRGVNTGELFF. The CDR3, as DNA: TGTGCCAGCAGTCGGGGGGTAAACACCGGGGAGCTGTTTTTT.

This rearrangement joins TRBV7-9 to TRBJ2-1, with D maybe TRBD2 (6 bases). In germline, CDR1 is SEHNR, CDR2 FQNEAQ (reference sequence). V was cut by 3 bases and J by 10 bases, with 10 bases left in between. The CDR3 spans 12 residues. The CDR3 sequence: CASSLDREEQFF. In nucleotides, the CDR3 is TGTGCCAGCAGCTTGGATCGGGAGGAGCAGTTCTTC.

This clonotype turned up a few times. CDR3 DNA sequence: TGTGCCAGCAGCTTAGCGACAGGGCCGGGAGAAAAACTGTTTTTT. Translating it yields CASSLATGPGEKLFF. V usage is TRBV7-8 and J usage is TRBJ1-4; the match to TRBD1 covers 7 bases. Germline V CDR1 and CDR2: SGHVS, FQNEAQ. The CDR3 has 15 residues. J gave up 8 bases and V 0 bases, and 6 bases lay outside the gene matches.

The chain couples TRBV20-1 to TRBJ1-1, with D possibly being TRBD1 (5 bases). The length of the CDR3 is 13 residues. Trimming took off 2 bases at V and 3 bases at J, with 10 bases between the two ends. The germline CDR1 and CDR2 sequences are DFQATT and SNEGSKA (reference sequence). CDR3: CSARSGRYTEAFF. Here the CDR3 DNA reads TGCAGTGCTAGATCGGGGCGGTACACTGAAGCTTTCTTT.

The genes are TRBV7-9 and TRBJ1-1, with no clear D. The germline V gene encodes CDR1 SEHNR and CDR2 FQNEAQ (reference sequence). The CDR3 is 15 amino acids. Trimming stripped 0 bases from V and 0 bases from J, with 8 bases between. The CDR3 DNA reads TGTGCCAGCAGCTTAGCGCGACGGTTGAACACTGAAGCTTTCTTT. Residues: CASSLARRLNTEAFF.

This clonotype was observed once. This chain links TRBV7-8 with TRBJ2-3, with 11 bases identical to TRBD2. The ends lost 0 bases at V and 4 bases at J; junction bases unmatched: 3. Germline CDR1 and CDR2: SGHVS and FQNEAQ. The CDR3 runs to 16 residues. The CDR3 reads CASSLALAGGPDTQYF. DNA of the CDR3: TGTGCCAGCAGCTTAGCCCTAGCGGGAGGCCCAGATACGCAGTATTTT. Filled out from reference TRBV7-8 and TRBJ2-3, the complete variable domain reads GAGVSQSPRYKVAKRGQDVALRCDPISGHVSLFWYQQALGQGPEFLTYFQNEAQLDKSGLPSDRFFAERPEGSVSTLKIQRTQQEDSAVYLCASSLALAGGPDTQYFGPGTRLTVL.